A selection of T cell receptor beta chains follows, all from one sample in a study of CD8 T cells in Susac syndrome. Using its own MiXCR run on the immunoSEQ multiplex PCR reads, TCRdb lists one record per CDR3 protein. The sample includes over 130,000 distinct CDR3 sequences, approximately 95% of them seen just once. Material for sequencing was CD4+ T cells from PBMCs. Source of these receptors: a human donor with Susac syndrome. Both conserved end residues are part of each CDR3. D genes are given only for firm matches. Clone size, where shown, is once, few, many, or a class for clones that have expanded.

j_call,v_call,d_call,clone_size,cdr3_nt,cdr3_aa
TRBJ1-2,TRBV6-1,-,-,TGTGCCAGCAGTGAAGGAGCCCATGGCTACACCTTC,CASSEGAHGYTF
TRBJ1-1,TRBV27,TRBD1,-,TGTGCCAGCAGTGCATTGGGACAGGGGGCTGTCGAAGCTTTCTTT,CASSALGQGAVEAFF
TRBJ1-2,TRBV29-1,-,-,TGCAGCGTTGGAGTACAGGGCCAAACGGGCTACACCTTC,CSVGVQGQTGYTF
TRBJ1-2,TRBV30,-,-,TGTGCCTATTCGGACAAAGCCCATGGCTACACCTTC,CAYSDKAHGYTF
TRBJ1-4,TRBV12-3/TRBV12-4,-,-,TGTGCCAGCAGGTGCAAATATCTGTTTTTT,CASRCKYLFF
TRBJ1-5,TRBV29-1,-,-,TGCAGCGTTGTTAAGGGGGTTGATCAGCCCCAGCATTTT,CSVVKGVDQPQHF
TRBJ2-7,TRBV20-1,-,-,TGCAGTGCTCTAATGTGGGCACCGAATGGCCAGTACTTC,CSALMWAPNGQYF
TRBJ1-5,TRBV20-1,-,-,TGCAGTGCTCCTCCCCTGGGGGGGGGCGAGAGCAATCAGCCCCAGCATTTT,CSAPPLGGGESNQPQHF
TRBJ2-7,TRBV5-1,TRBD2,-,TGCGCCAGCAGCTTGGGACTAGCGGACGAGCAGTACTTC,CASSLGLADEQYF
TRBJ1-5,TRBV18,-,-,TGTGCCAGCTCACCGGGACCGGAGTTTGGGCCCCAGCATTTT,CASSPGPEFGPQHF
TRBJ2-1,TRBV20-1,TRBD2,-,TGCAGTGCTATATTAGCGGGAGGGCTCAATGAGCAGTTCTTC,CSAILAGGLNEQFF
TRBJ1-6,TRBV19,TRBD1,-,TGTGCCAGTACCCGGGACAGGAAATCACCCCTCCACTTT,CASTRDRKSPLHF
TRBJ2-3,TRBV6-5,TRBD2,-,TGTGCCAGCAATCCTAGCGGGAGGGCCGAAGATACGCAGTATTTT,CASNPSGRAEDTQYF
TRBJ2-3,TRBV5-8,TRBD2,-,TGTGCCAGCAGCAAAGGACTAGCGGGGGGGAGCACAGATACGCAGTATTTT,CASSKGLAGGSTDTQYF
TRBJ2-3,TRBV2,-,-,TGTGCCAGCATTCTGGACGTTGCAGATACGCAGTATTTT,CASILDVADTQYF
TRBJ2-5,TRBV30,-,-,TGTGCCTGGATGGGATCGGCCTGGGAGACCCAGTACTTC,CAWMGSAWETQYF
TRBJ2-7,TRBV7-8,TRBD1,-,TGTGCCAGCAGCTTAGCGGGACAGGGGAAGGACTTC,CASSLAGQGKDF
TRBJ2-2,TRBV4-1,-,-,TGCGCCAGCAGCCGTAGCAGGCTACAAAGTAACACCGGGGAGCTGTTTTTT,CASSRSRLQSNTGELFF
TRBJ1-1,TRBV3-1,-,once,TGTGCCAGCAGCACCCGAACCCGGGGAGCCTACACTGAAGCTTTCTTT,CASSTRTRGAYTEAFF
TRBJ2-3,TRBV9,TRBD1,once,TGTGCCAGCACCCGAACAGGGGCGGCAGATACGCAGTATTTT,CASTRTGAADTQYF
TRBJ2-5,TRBV20-1,TRBD1,-,TGCAGTCCACGGGCAGGGGGAAGAGAGACCCAGTACTTC,CSPRAGGRETQYF
TRBJ2-5,TRBV5-1,TRBD2,-,TGCGCCAGCCAAGAACTAGCGGGGGGCCCCCAGACCCAGTACTTC,CASQELAGGPQTQYF
TRBJ2-6,TRBV9,TRBD1,once,TGTGCCAGCAGCGTAGCGCAGGGGGCTGGGGCCAACGTCCTGACTTTC,CASSVAQGAGANVLTF
TRBJ1-2,TRBV2,-,-,TGTGCCAGCAGTGAACGGGGAGGTTCGGGCTACACCTTC,CASSERGGSGYTF
TRBJ1-4,TRBV4-1,-,-,TGCGCCAGCAGCCAACCGACAACTAATGAAAAACTGTTTTTT,CASSQPTTNEKLFF
TRBJ2-7,TRBV7-2,-,-,TGTGCCAGCAGCAGAACCGGCCTTTGGGGTCTCTACGAGCAGTACTTC,CASSRTGLWGLYEQYF
TRBJ2-7,TRBV5-4,TRBD2,once,TGTGCCAGCAGCCCTCCGGGACTAGCGGGTGCCTACGAGCAGTACTTC,CASSPPGLAGAYEQYF
TRBJ2-7,TRBV29-1,-,-,TGCAGCGCTACAAGGGGACGGGGATCCTACGAGCAGTACTTC,CSATRGRGSYEQYF
TRBJ2-2,TRBV19,-,-,TGTGCCAGTAGCCGGGCGAACACCGGGGAGCTGTTTTTT,CASSRANTGELFF
TRBJ2-3,TRBV5-4,-,-,TGTGCCAGCAGCTTCAAGAGTGATACGCAGTATTTT,CASSFKSDTQYF
TRBJ2-1,TRBV24-1,TRBD2,-,TGTGCCACCAGTGATGGGGCCCTAGCGGGGACTAACAATGAGCAGTTCTTC,CATSDGALAGTNNEQFF
TRBJ1-5,TRBV20-1,-,-,TGCAGTGCTAGAGATCAGGTTTATACTAATCAGCCCCAGCATTTT,CSARDQVYTNQPQHF
TRBJ2-2,TRBV28,-,once,TGTGCCAGCACCGGGGCCAACACCGGGGAGCTGTTTTTT,CASTGANTGELFF
TRBJ2-2,TRBV7-8,TRBD2,-,TGTGCCAGCAGGGAGCGGGGTTGGTCCGGGGAGCTGTTTTTT,CASRERGWSGELFF
TRBJ1-1,TRBV12-3/TRBV12-4,-,-,TGTGCCAGCAGCCATGCCCCCGTGGGAGCTTTCTTT,CASSHAPVGAFF
TRBJ2-3,TRBV29-1,-,-,TGCAGCGTTAATCCGCGGGAACTCACAGATACGCAGTATTTT,CSVNPRELTDTQYF
TRBJ2-7,TRBV9,-,-,TGTGCCAGCAGCGTAGACCCGGACTACCCGGGGGAGCAGTACTTC,CASSVDPDYPGEQYF
TRBJ2-7,TRBV7-9,TRBD1,-,TGTGCCAGCAGCTTAGGCAACAGGGGTTACGAGCAGTACTTC,CASSLGNRGYEQYF
TRBJ2-7,TRBV20-1,-,-,TGCAGTTACCCTATACGGGGGCGCGCCTACGAGCAGTACTTC,CSYPIRGRAYEQYF
TRBJ2-3,TRBV12-3/TRBV12-4,-,-,TGTGCCAGCAGTCCGTCGGGACGGAGCACAGATACGCAGTATTTT,CASSPSGRSTDTQYF
TRBJ1-2,TRBV6-5,-,-,TGTGCCAGCAGTCCTCGGGGGTCTCTTAACTATGGCTACACCTTC,CASSPRGSLNYGYTF
TRBJ1-1,TRBV12-3/TRBV12-4,-,-,TGTGCCAGCAGTCTGGACAGATGGAGCACTGAAGCTTTCTTT,CASSLDRWSTEAFF
TRBJ1-2,TRBV15,-,-,TGTGCCACCAGCAGAGATTCACGGACTGGGGTCGGCTACACCTTC,CATSRDSRTGVGYTF
TRBJ2-5,TRBV3-1,TRBD1,-,TGTGCCAGCAGCCAGCTCTTTAGGGGGCTTAAAGAGACCCAGTACTTC,CASSQLFRGLKETQYF
TRBJ2-7,TRBV20-1,TRBD1,-,TGCAGTGCTAGGTTGGGGCAGGGGGCGTACGAGCAGTACTTC,CSARLGQGAYEQYF
TRBJ1-1,TRBV6-5,-,-,TGTGCCAGCAGTTACAAGGTAGTGAGCACTGAAGCTTTCTTT,CASSYKVVSTEAFF
TRBJ2-7,TRBV29-1,-,-,TGCAGCGTTGATGGAAAGAACCGGGCCAGCTCCTACGAGCAGTACTTC,CSVDGKNRASSYEQYF
TRBJ2-5,TRBV5-1,TRBD1,once,TGCGCCAGCAGCTTGACTGACAGGGATGAACAGACCCAGTACTTC,CASSLTDRDEQTQYF
TRBJ2-1,TRBV28,TRBD1,-,TGTGCCAGCAATCGCCCTGGACAGGGGGCATTCAATGAGCAGTTCTTC,CASNRPGQGAFNEQFF